This T cell receptor beta chain was found in a study of T-cell reconstitution after alpha-beta-depleted transplantation in children. Study-level findings and limits: Newly generated T cells supplied most T-cell counts and diversity one year post-transplant. After transplant, at about two months, alpha-beta T cells were reportedly derived from several hundred expanded graft clones. For some patients, TCRbeta diversity was high at day 60 because of recipient T cells and thymic progenitors that survived.

A word on this clonotype: Antigen unknown.

Preparation of the TCRbeta library involved a method that used unique molecular identifiers. TCRdb processed the PCR reads anew with MiXCR; each CDR3 protein has one entry. Found here are under 850,000 distinct CDR3 sequences, 13% of them singletons; the top ten hold about 0.77%. CDR1 is SEHNR, CDR2 FQNEAQ, per germline (reference sequence). The CDR3 has 14 residues. V lost 6 bases and J lost 1, with 10 bases in between. The gene calls are TRBV7-9 and TRBJ2-1, with a possible D match to TRBD1 (6 bases). This TCR was sampled from a girl under 10 years old with congenital amegakaryocytic thrombocytopenia, due to receive a stem cell transplant. This specimen consisted of PBMCs, obtained before TCRalphabeta/CD19-depleted stem cell transplant. Written as DNA, the CDR3 is TGTGCCAGCAGTTCCCAGGGGTCCTACAATGAGCAGTTCTTC. Translated: CASSSQGSYNEQFF.